The 18 T cell receptor beta chains listed next were all sequenced from one sample in a study of blood T cell repertoires in COVID-19 (dated by TCRdb to about 2020). Receptor libraries were prepared by the immunoSEQ multiplex PCR assay. TCRdb took this table from immuneACCESS and kept in-frame rearrangements with V and J called. Such tables lack part of the clones; where checked against another copy, unresolved V genes explain under half of the gap, and the rest is unexplained. This sample has about 120,000 clones in its table, and roughly 87% of those were observed once. The ten most abundant clones make up approximately 6.6% of the sample. Sequencing was done on a sample of peripheral blood. The receptors stem from an elderly man with active or convalescent COVID-19.

The genes are TRBV27 and TRBJ1-5; 10 nucleotides line up with TRBD1. V shed 7 bases and J 6 bases; nucleotides not matched to a gene: 12. Germline V gene sequence: CDR1 MNHEY, CDR2 SMNVEV (reference sequence). This CDR3 has 16 amino acids. CDR3 loop: CASMDRGFLSGQPQHF. CDR3 in DNA: TGTGCCAGCATGGACAGGGGGTTCTTATCGGGTCAGCCCCAGCATTTT.

V is TRBV12-3 or TRBV12-4 and J is TRBJ2-3; D call uncertain. The V end lost 6 bases, the J end lost 2 bases, and 6 bases lay between the germline ends. The CDR3 spans 12 residues. The CDR3, as DNA: TGTGCCAGCAGACCTAACACAGATACGCAGTATTTT. Protein sequence: CASRPNTDTQYF.

The chain carries TRBV5-6 and TRBJ2-7; 11 bases align to TRBD1. The V gene end was trimmed by 2 bases and the J gene end by 6 bases; junction bases not matched to a gene: 4. Germline CDR1 is SGHDT and CDR2 is YYEEEE. CDR3 length: 14 amino acids. This chain's CDR3 is CASSFGQGASEQYF. CDR3 nucleotides: TGTGCCAGCAGCTTTGGACAGGGGGCAAGCGAGCAGTACTTC.

The chain combines TRBV12-1 with TRBJ2-5; the listed D gene, TRBD2, was not tested against the DNA. TRBV12-1 is termed a pseudogene. The CDR3 is made up of 18 amino acids. CDR3 protein: CASSFMLGGSENLETQYF. In nucleotides, the CDR3 is TGTGCCAGCAGCTTTATGTTGGGAGGGAGTGAGAATTTGGAGACCCAGTACTTC.

The CDR3 sequence: CASRQGNTEAFF. The CDR3 DNA sequence: TGCGCCAGCCGACAGGGGAACACTGAAGCTTTCTTT. The rearrangement uses TRBV5-1 and TRBJ1-1; TRBD1 matches at 7 bases. V gave up 7 bases and J gave up 1 base; unmatched junction bases: 1. The CDR3 totals 12 residues. Germline V gene data show CDR1 as SGHRS and CDR2 as YFSETQ. Complete variable domain (other parts from reference TRBV5-1 and TRBJ1-1): KAGVTQTPRYLIKTRGQQVTLSCSPISGHRSVSWYQQTPGQGLQFLFEYFSETQRNKGNFPGRFSGRQFSNSRSEMNVSTLELGDSALYLCASRQGNTEAFFGQGTRLTVV.

The V and J genes are TRBV30 and TRBJ2-5; no clear D gene. This CDR3 has 13 amino acids. The germline gives CDR1 GTSNPN, CDR2 SVGIG (reference sequence). Trimming removed 2 bases at V and 5 bases at J, with 12 bases between. CDR3 in DNA: TGTGCCTGGAGTTCACAGCCCCGGGAGACCCAGTACTTC. Its translation is CAWSSQPRETQYF.

The rearrangement links TRBV12-2 to TRBJ2-7; TRBD2, the table's D call, lacks a check against the DNA. TRBV12-2 represents a pseudogene. CDR3 size: 14 residues. As DNA, the CDR3 is TGTGCAAGTCGCTTTCGGGACTCTCCCTACGAGCAGTACTTC. Amino acids: CASRFRDSPYEQYF.

Only a few counts were recorded for this clone. The chain has TRBV9 and TRBJ2-3; 14 bases are a match to TRBD2. With 0 bases clipped from V and 4 bases from J, the junction kept 4 bases outside the gene matches. CDR1 is SGDLS and CDR2 is YYNGEE in the germline V gene. This CDR3 has 17 residues. Here the CDR3 reads CASSVGTSGGSADTQYF. CDR3 nucleotides: TGTGCCAGCAGCGTAGGGACTAGCGGGGGGTCCGCAGATACGCAGTATTTT.

V and J are TRBV6-6 and TRBJ2-7; a weak D match, TRBD2 (5 bases). CDR1 is MNHNY and CDR2 is SVGAGI in the germline V gene (reference sequence). Trimming left V 7 bases short and J 4 bases short, with 17 bases between. There are 14 residues in the CDR3. In nucleotides, the CDR3 is TGTGCCAGCACTACTAGTTTCGGTGATTACGAGCAGTACTTC. Its translation: CASTTSFGDYEQYF.

The rearrangement uses TRBV10-3 and TRBJ1-4, with a weak D call TRBD1 (6 bases). Between the trimmed V and J ends, which lost 6 bases and 7 bases, there was a span of 18 bases. Per the germline V gene, CDR1 is ENHRY and CDR2 is SYGVKD. This CDR3 spans 15 amino acids. The CDR3 loop reads CAIRETGGGSEKLFF. The DNA for the CDR3 is TGTGCCATCAGGGAAACGGGGGGCGGTAGTGAAAAACTGTTTTTT.

The CDR3 protein is CATSRDGTGRTYTEAFF. CDR3 DNA sequence: TGTGCCACCAGCAGAGATGGGACAGGGAGGACGTACACTGAAGCTTTCTTT. This chain joins TRBV15 and TRBJ1-1; the match to TRBD1 covers 9 bases. Trimming removed 0 bases from V and 3 bases from J; junction bases left unmatched: 8. This CDR3 is built from 17 residues. Germline loops: CDR1 LNHNV, CDR2 YYDKDF (reference sequence).

The chain has TRBV4-2 and TRBJ1-3; 7 nucleotides match TRBD1. The CDR3 has 15 residues. Germline V CDR1 and CDR2: LGHNA, YNFKEQ. The V gene end was trimmed by 3 bases and the J gene end by 0 bases; junction bases not matched to a gene: 2. The CDR3 spells CASSHDRASGNTIYF. CDR3 DNA: TGTGCCAGCAGCCACGACAGGGCCTCTGGAAACACCATATATTTT.

This clone showed up just once. This chain uses TRBV27 with TRBJ1-3; TRBD1 might be the D (6 bases). The CDR3 is 15 amino acids. The V and J ends lost 0 bases and 3 bases respectively, with 9 bases between them. Germline CDR1 reads MNHEY; CDR2 reads SMNVEV (reference sequence). The CDR3 here is CASSLSWDIGNTIYF. CDR3 DNA: TGTGCCAGCAGTTTATCGTGGGACATTGGAAACACCATATATTTT.

This clone appeared a single time. The chain links TRBV11-3 to TRBJ2-1, with 7 bases identical to TRBD2. CDR3 length equals 15 residues. Per the germline V gene, CDR1 is SGHNT and CDR2 is YENEEA. V gave up 5 bases and J gave up 5 bases; unmatched junction bases: 9. The CDR3 DNA reads as TGTGCCAGCAGCCGAGGTGAAGCGGGGCACAATGAGCAGTTCTTC. This codes for CASSRGEAGHNEQFF. The full variable domain, completed using reference TRBV11-3 and TRBJ2-1, is EAGVVQSPRYKIIEKKQPVAFWCNPISGHNTLYWYLQNLGQGPELLIRYENEEAVDDSQLPKDRFSAERLKGVDSTLKIQPAELGDSAVYLCASSRGEAGHNEQFFGPGTRLTVL.

This sequence joins TRBV9 and TRBJ1-3; D is ambiguous. V dropped 0 bases and J dropped 0 bases, with 10 bases sitting between them. The CDR3 is 16 amino acids. CDR1 is SGDLS and CDR2 is YYNGEE in the germline V gene. The CDR3 DNA reads TGTGCCAGCAGCGTAGACCCGGGATTCTCTGGAAACACCATATATTTT. Translating gives CASSVDPGFSGNTIYF.

This sequence joins TRBV9 and TRBJ1-2; 8 bases agree with TRBD1. The V segment lost 4 bases and the J segment 4 bases; nucleotides outside the gene matches: 12. The germline CDR1 and CDR2 sequences are SGDLS and YYNGEE. This CDR3 region has 16 residues. CDR3 DNA sequence: TGTGCCAGCAGCTCGGGCCCGGCAGGGGGCTTCTATGGCTACACCTTC. This translates into CASSSGPAGGFYGYTF.

The chain carries TRBV7-2 and TRBJ2-7, with D hard to call. Germline V CDR1 and CDR2: SGHTA, FQGNSA. This CDR3 has 14 amino acids. V was trimmed by 5 bases and J by 3 bases, leaving 14 bases between them. The CDR3 nucleotides are TGTGCCAGCAGCACACCGGGTTCTATCTACGAGCAGTACTTC. It translates to CASSTPGSIYEQYF. Filled out from reference TRBV7-2 and TRBJ2-7, the complete variable domain reads GAGVSQSPSNKVTEKGKDVELRCDPISGHTALYWYRQSLGQGLEFLIYFQGNSAPDKSGLPSDRFSAERTGGSVSTLTIQRTQQEDSAVYLCASSTPGSIYEQYFGPGTRLTVT.

The V call is TRBV15, the J call TRBJ2-7; the D gene is possibly TRBD1 (6 bases). CDR1 is LNHNV, CDR2 YYDKDF, per germline (reference sequence). V lost 3 bases, J lost 7 bases, and 16 bases lay in between. CDR3 length equals 14 residues. CDR3 nucleotide sequence: TGTGCCACCAGCAGTCTTAACAGGGCGGTTGAGCAGTACTTC. This sequence encodes CATSSLNRAVEQYF.